The 26 T cell receptor beta chains below were found in one sample sequenced in a study of cytomegalovirus exposure and HLA in healthy donors. PCR amplification relied on 60 Vbeta primers (plus 13 Jbeta primers). Produced via immunoSEQ multiplex PCR; TCRdb's table is partial and in-frame only. The sample includes fewer than 120,000 clones, approximately 79% of them seen just once. The sample taken for sequencing was PBMCs. These receptor sequences come from a man between 25 and 39 years old in good health and CMV-seropositive.

The chain has TRBV18 and TRBJ1-1; no definite D call. CDR3 length: 15 residues. Germline V CDR1 and CDR2: KGHSH, LQKENI. V lost 0 bases, J lost 4 bases, and 12 bases lay in between. The chain's CDR3 is CASSPPEGSSTEAFF. For the CDR3, the DNA is TGTGCCAGCTCACCACCGGAGGGTTCGAGCACTGAAGCTTTCTTT.

This clone was detected only a few times. The junction shows a germline mismatch at one end, possibly a read error. The chain has TRBV5-4 and TRBJ2-7; 9 nucleotides agree with TRBD1. CDR3 length: 15 amino acids. In germline, CDR1 is SGHNT, CDR2 YYREEE (reference sequence). The CDR3 nucleotides are TGCGCCAGCAGCTTCTCGGGACAGGGCTCCTACGAGCAGTACTTC. Translating gives CASSFSGQGSYEQYF.

This chain joins TRBV19 and TRBJ1-5, with D unresolved. Looked up from germline, CDR1 is LNHDA and CDR2 is SQIVND (reference sequence). The CDR3 is 14 residues long. Trimming left V 2 bases short and J 1 base short, with 6 bases between. The CDR3 DNA is TGTGCCAGTAGTATAATGTCGAGCAATCAGCCCCAGCATTTT. The encoded protein is CASSIMSSNQPQHF.

This chain uses TRBV5-1 with TRBJ1-2; 7 bases are shared with TRBD1. Germline trimming cut 4 bases from V and 6 bases from J; bases unmatched to any gene: 9. Germline CDR1 reads SGHRS; CDR2 reads YFSETQ. The CDR3 has 14 amino acids. In DNA form, the CDR3 reads TGCGCCAGCAGCACGGTGACAGGGAATGATGGCTACACCTTC. This sequence encodes CASSTVTGNDGYTF.

This sequence joins TRBV19 and TRBJ2-3, with 7 bases matching TRBD1. CDR3 size: 17 residues. V trimming: 3 bases; J trimming: 3 bases; junction bases outside the gene matches: 12. Germline CDR1 and CDR2: LNHDA and SQIVND (reference sequence). This CDR3 is CASSIGRGGRITDTQYF. The CDR3 bases are TGTGCCAGTAGTATTGGAAGAGGGGGCAGGATAACAGATACGCAGTATTTT.

The rearrangement links TRBV18 to TRBJ2-1; 8 nucleotides align to TRBD1. With 6 bases clipped from V and 0 bases from J, the junction kept 7 bases outside the gene matches. In germline, CDR1 is KGHSH, CDR2 LQKENI. The CDR3 loop spans 16 amino acids. The CDR3 sequence: CASSPRGLSSYNEQFF. The CDR3 DNA reads as TGTGCCAGCTCGCCCAGGGGGCTTAGCTCCTACAATGAGCAGTTCTTC.

This clone occurred once. V gene TRBV30 combines with J gene TRBJ1-5; D is perhaps TRBD1 (5 bases). Trimming left V 2 bases short and J 2 bases short, with 22 bases between. This CDR3 is 18 amino acids long. CDR1 GTSNPN and CDR2 SVGIG come from the germline V gene (reference sequence). The CDR3 spells CAWSCGGSVRYRNQPQHF. The CDR3 DNA sequence: TGTGCCTGGAGTTGTGGGGGGTCGGTAAGGTATCGCAATCAGCCCCAGCATTTT.

The chain is built from TRBV15 and TRBJ2-3, with 7 bases aligning to TRBD1. The CDR3 contains 14 residues. Losses at the gene ends were 0 bases for V and 6 bases for J; bases not matched to a gene: 3. Germline V gives CDR1 LNHNV, CDR2 YYDKDF (reference sequence). CDR3 bases: TGTGCCACCAGCAGAGATAGGACAGGTGATACGCAGTATTTT. This codes for CATSRDRTGDTQYF.

The V call is TRBV7-2, the J call TRBJ2-7; D is undetermined. The CDR3 has 13 amino acids. Germline CDR1 is SGHTA and CDR2 is FQGNSA. V dropped 5 bases and J dropped 4 bases, with 12 bases sitting between them. Written as DNA, the CDR3 is TGTGCCAGCAGCGCCCGTCTTAGATACGAGCAGTACTTC. Protein: CASSARLRYEQYF. The entire variable domain, with the rest obtained from reference TRBV7-2 and TRBJ2-7, is as follows: GAGVSQSPSNKVTEKGKDVELRCDPISGHTALYWYRQSLGQGLEFLIYFQGNSAPDKSGLPSDRFSAERTGGSVSTLTIQRTQQEDSAVYLCASSARLRYEQYFGPGTRLTVT.

The V and J genes are TRBV7-6 and TRBJ1-1; D is ambiguous. V lost 1 base and J 1 base, leaving 10 bases between the germline ends. In germline, CDR1 is SGHVS, CDR2 FNYEAQ. CDR3 length equals 15 residues. CDR3 protein: CASSLGSRANTEAFF. The CDR3 bases are TGTGCCAGCAGCTTAGGTAGCAGAGCGAACACTGAAGCTTTCTTT.

The rearrangement links TRBV6-5 to TRBJ2-3; D remains unclear. This CDR3 has 11 amino acids. V was shortened by 4 bases and J by 3 bases, with 2 bases between the two germline ends. Germline assignment: CDR1 MNHEY and CDR2 SVGAGI. The CDR3 loop reads CASSSTDTQYF. The CDR3 DNA reads TGTGCCAGCAGTTCGACAGATACGCAGTATTTT.

The rearrangement links TRBV7-9 to TRBJ2-6; no firm D call. Between the trimmed V and J ends, which lost 2 bases and 2 bases, there was a span of 7 bases. This CDR3 is built from 15 residues. CDR1 SEHNR and CDR2 FQNEAQ come from the germline V gene (reference sequence). This CDR3 reads CASSLWQTGANVLTF. The CDR3 DNA is TGTGCCAGCAGCTTATGGCAGACTGGGGCCAACGTCCTGACTTTC.

This clone was observed once. The V gene is TRBV9, the J gene TRBJ2-7; unclear D gene. Germline V CDR1 and CDR2: SGDLS, YYNGEE. CDR3 size: 14 residues. V dropped 4 bases and J dropped 2 bases, with 13 bases sitting between them. The CDR3 here is CASSPRSRAYEQYF. For the CDR3, the DNA is TGTGCCAGCAGCCCTAGATCCAGAGCCTACGAGCAGTACTTC.

This clone was counted only a few times. The rearrangement links TRBV19 to TRBJ1-3; a possible D gene is TRBD1 (5 bases). Per germline, CDR1 LNHDA and CDR2 SQIVND (reference sequence). V was clipped by 6 bases and J by 0 bases, with 9 bases between them. CDR3 length: 14 amino acids. In nucleotides, the CDR3 is TGTGCCAGTAGCCAACAGGACTCTGGAAACACCATATATTTT. It encodes CASSQQDSGNTIYF.

Of note for this clone: Other nucleotide sequences from this sample produce the same CDR3. The chain links TRBV9 to TRBJ2-7, with TRBD1 matching over 7 bases. The CDR3 spans 14 residues. Germline V lookup: CDR1 SGDLS, CDR2 YYNGEE. Trimming cost V 4 bases and J 0 bases; bases outside gene matches: 4. CDR3 sequence (DNA): TGTGCCAGCAGCCCTTGGGACAGCTCCTACGAGCAGTACTTC. This encodes CASSPWDSSYEQYF.

J is TRBJ2-7 and V is TRBV6-5; 8 positions match TRBD1. This CDR3 is 15 amino acids long. V lost 0 bases and J lost 7; bases outside the gene matches: 8. Germline CDR1 MNHEY, CDR2 SVGAGI. In DNA form, the CDR3 reads TGTGCCAGCAGTTACTCGCTTACAGGGGGTCAGGAGCAGTACTTC. It translates to CASSYSLTGGQEQYF.

In DNA, the CDR3 is TGTGCCAGCAGCCCTCACCCCGGGACTAGCGGGGGTAATGAGCAGTTCTTC. This translates into CASSPHPGTSGGNEQFF. V gene TRBV13 combines with J gene TRBJ2-1; 14 positions match TRBD2. The CDR3 is made up of 17 amino acids. The J segment lost 7 bases and the V segment lost 5 bases, leaving 10 bases of the junction unmatched. Germline V lookup: CDR1 PRHDT, CDR2 FYEKMQ (reference sequence).

The sample holds one count of this clone. The genes are TRBV2 and TRBJ1-1, with a tentative D call TRBD1 (5 bases). Germline loops: CDR1 SNHLY, CDR2 FYNNEI. There are 12 residues in the CDR3. CDR3 region: CARGADWAEAFF. As DNA, the CDR3 is TGTGCTCGCGGGGCGGATTGGGCTGAAGCTTTCTTT.

V gene TRBV5-1 combines with J gene TRBJ1-1; 7 nucleotides line up with TRBD1. The J segment lost 1 base and the V segment lost 4 bases, leaving 4 bases of the junction unmatched. The CDR3 consists of 14 residues. CDR1 and CDR2 from the germline V gene are SGHRS and YFSETQ. CDR3 amino acids: CASSGQVSNTEAFF. CDR3 nucleotide sequence: TGCGCCAGCAGCGGACAGGTCTCGAACACTGAAGCTTTCTTT.

The CDR3 DNA reads TGTGCCAGCAGTGGACAGGGGATTCCCTACGAGCAGTACTTC. Translating gives CASSGQGIPYEQYF. The chain employs TRBV25-1 and TRBJ2-7; 8 positions agree with TRBD1. J lost 2 bases, V lost 4 bases, and 4 bases had no gene match. The CDR3 length is 14 residues. The V gene's germline CDR1 is MGHDK and CDR2 SYGVNS.

This clone was observed many times. The rearrangement uses TRBV5-8 and TRBJ1-5; TRBD1 matches 7 bases. The CDR3 is made up of 14 amino acids. CDR1 and CDR2 (germline): SGHTS, YDEGEE. V shed 4 bases, J shed 9 bases, and the junction held 10 bases outside the gene matches. The CDR3, as DNA: TGTGCCAGCAGCCAAAGGGGGCGCAGATGGCCCCAGCATTTT. This sequence encodes CASSQRGRRWPQHF.

The chain couples TRBV9 to TRBJ2-5; 14 bases line up with TRBD2. J lost 5 bases, V lost 2 bases, and 5 bases had no gene match. CDR3 length equals 16 residues. Looked up from germline, CDR1 is SGDLS and CDR2 is YYNGEE. CDR3 bases: TGTGCCAGCAGCGTCTCGACTAGCGGGGGGGCCGAGACCCAGTACTTC. Amino acid sequence: CASSVSTSGGAETQYF.

The chain uses TRBV14 and TRBJ2-3; no firm D call. From germline, CDR1 is SGHDN and CDR2 FVKESK. V was trimmed by 2 bases and J by 4 bases, leaving 13 bases between them. The CDR3 totals 15 residues. The chain's CDR3 is CASSQPQNRADTQYF. Here the CDR3 DNA reads TGTGCCAGCAGCCAACCCCAAAACCGGGCAGATACGCAGTATTTT.

About this clone: The junction departs from the called germline gene at one end, perhaps through a read error. The chain combines TRBV5-6 with TRBJ1-6; maybe TRBD1 (6 bases). This CDR3 comprises 16 residues. The germline gives CDR1 SGHDT, CDR2 YYEEEE. CDR3 DNA: TGTGCCGGCAGCTTGTCGCCCGGGGACACTAATTCACCCCTCCACTTT. This gives the protein CAGSLSPGDTNSPLHF.

This chain connects TRBV13 to TRBJ2-7; 9 bases match TRBD1. Per germline, CDR1 PRHDT and CDR2 FYEKMQ (reference sequence). V dropped 10 bases and J dropped 5; count of bases not matched to a gene: 6. The CDR3 has 12 residues. CDR3 loop: CATKQGADEQYF. CDR3 nucleotide sequence: TGTGCCACAAAACAGGGGGCGGACGAGCAGTACTTC.

This chain joins TRBV5-6 and TRBJ2-7; possibly TRBD2 for D (5 bases). The CDR3 has 13 amino acids. Germline loops: CDR1 SGHDT, CDR2 YYEEEE. V gave up 5 bases and J gave up 4 bases, with 13 bases separating them. The CDR3 bases are TGTGCCAGCAGTTTCCCGAGGGCTTACGAGCAGTACTTC. Its protein product is CASSFPRAYEQYF.